This passage covers 22 T cell receptor beta chains from one sample sequenced in a study of somatic mutations in cytotoxic T cells in rheumatoid arthritis (dated by TCRdb to 2016 to 2017). Libraries were made using the immunoSEQ multiplex PCR assay. The clones in this table, taken by TCRdb from immuneACCESS, are in-frame only. Not every clone is retained; where verified, under half of the shortfall comes from an unresolved V gene, and the cause of the rest is unknown. The sample table lists approximately 10,000 clones, about 90% of them with a count of one. The ten biggest clones cover more than 11% of the sample. The sample consisted of CD8+ T cells sorted from blood. Receptor source: a woman between 18 and 30 years old with rheumatoid arthritis.

Written as DNA, the CDR3 is TGTGCCAGCAGTACCCAGGGTGCTGGAAACACCATATATTTT. Protein product: CASSTQGAGNTIYF. This chain uses TRBV9 with TRBJ1-3, with D possibly TRBD1 on 5 matching bases. With 5 bases removed from V and 2 bases from J, the gap between germline ends came to 11 bases. The CDR3 spans 14 residues. Germline V lookup: CDR1 SGDLS, CDR2 YYNGEE.

In this sample, this clone turned up once. The rearrangement links TRBV29-1 to TRBJ2-2; 9 positions match TRBD2. Germline lookup yields CDR1 SQVTM and CDR2 ANQGSEA. Trimming at V came to 5 bases and at J to 1 base, leaving 5 bases not matched to a gene. The CDR3 spans 15 residues. This CDR3 is CSVQASGMNTGELFF. For the CDR3, the DNA is TGCAGCGTTCAGGCTAGCGGGATGAACACCGGGGAGCTGTTTTTT.

The chain combines TRBV25-1 with TRBJ2-5; TRBD1 aligns across 7 bases. The CDR3 has 15 amino acids. CDR1 MGHDK and CDR2 SYGVNS come from the germline V gene. J gave up 4 bases and V 3 bases, and 8 bases lay outside the gene matches. The CDR3 DNA reads TGTGCCAGCAGTGAGAGACAGGGTTTGTCAGAGACCCAGTACTTC. As protein: CASSERQGLSETQYF.

This sequence joins TRBV7-6 and TRBJ1-3; TRBD1 is a possible D gene (6 bases). Trimming shortened V by 5 bases and J by 4 bases, and 18 bases separated the two germline ends. CDR1 and CDR2 (germline): SGHVS, FNYEAQ. This CDR3 has 16 amino acids. The CDR3, as DNA: TGTGCCAGCAGCCCGCTGGGGGCGATTGAGGGAAACACCATATATTTT. This encodes CASSPLGAIEGNTIYF.

The chain is built from TRBV6-6 and TRBJ2-5; 9 bases line up with TRBD2. V lost 8 bases to trimming and J lost 3 bases; unmatched junction nucleotides: 10. Per the germline V gene, CDR1 is MNHNY and CDR2 is SVGAGI (reference sequence). The CDR3 extends over 15 amino acids. As DNA, the CDR3 is TGTGCCAGCGCGTGGGCTAGCGGGGCAAAAGAGACCCAGTACTTC. Translating it yields CASAWASGAKETQYF.

This clone was picked up one time. The chain is built from TRBV29-1 and TRBJ2-1, with D possibly TRBD1 on 5 matching bases. This CDR3 is 13 amino acids long. Looked up from germline, CDR1 is SQVTM and CDR2 is ANQGSEA. DNA of the CDR3: TGCACGCTAGGCCGAGAAGGGGTCAATGAGCAGTTCTTC. Protein: CTLGREGVNEQFF.

The CDR3 sequence is CASRLPGGMEAFF. CDR3 nucleotide sequence: TGTGCCAGCAGGCTACCAGGAGGGATGGAAGCTTTCTTT. J is TRBJ1-1 and V is TRBV28; D is undetermined. Per the germline V gene, CDR1 is MDHEN and CDR2 is SYDVKM. V dropped 6 bases and J dropped 8 bases, with 16 bases sitting between them. The CDR3 loop spans 13 amino acids.

The J gene is TRBJ2-2, the V gene TRBV27; D is possibly TRBD2 (7 bases). The germline V and J ends were trimmed by 8 bases and 0 bases, with 10 bases remaining between them. CDR3 length: 14 amino acids. Germline CDR1 and CDR2: MNHEY and SMNVEV (reference sequence). The CDR3 loop is CASGEGANTGELFF. Here the CDR3 DNA reads TGTGCCAGCGGGGAGGGGGCGAACACCGGGGAGCTGTTTTTT.

In its sample, this clone was seen a few times. This chain connects TRBV2 to TRBJ2-1, with 9 bases identical to TRBD1. The ends lost 3 bases at V and 9 bases at J; junction bases unmatched: 9. The CDR3 consists of 15 residues. Germline lookup yields CDR1 SNHLY and CDR2 FYNNEI. DNA of the CDR3: TGTGCCAGCAGTGATAGGGACAGGGATGAGGGTGAGCAGTTCTTC. This codes for CASSDRDRDEGEQFF. Together with reference TRBV2 and TRBJ2-1, the CDR3 gives the full variable domain: EPEVTQTPSHQVTQMGQEVILRCVPISNHLYFYWYRQILGQKVEFLVSFYNNEISEKSEIFDDQFSVERPDGSNFTLKIRSTKLEDSAMYFCASSDRDRDEGEQFFGPGTRLTVL.

The chain has TRBV9 and TRBJ2-5; D is unresolved. Gene TRBJ2-7 matches the end of the DNA better, so the J call may be wrong. Germline V lookup: CDR1 SGDLS, CDR2 YYNGEE. The CDR3 is 14 amino acids. Here the CDR3 DNA reads TGTGCCAGCAGCGTAGACGGTAGCTCCTACGAGCAGTACTTC. Translated, it gives CASSVDGSSYEQYF.

This clone was seen just once. V is TRBV28 and J is TRBJ1-5, with D maybe TRBD1 (6 bases). This CDR3 is 14 amino acids long. The ends were cut back, 5 bases at V and 8 bases at J, with 16 bases in the middle. In germline, CDR1 is MDHEN, CDR2 SYDVKM. The CDR3 region has the DNA TGTGCCAGCAGTCCGATTCAGGGGTCGGAGCCCCAGCATTTT. Amino acid sequence: CASSPIQGSEPQHF.

The CDR3 coding sequence is TGTGCCAGCACCCCGTCAGGGTGGAACTATGGCTACACCTTC. This encodes CASTPSGWNYGYTF. The gene calls are TRBV6-5 and TRBJ1-2; D is possibly TRBD1 (5 bases). Trimming removed 7 bases at V and 2 bases at J, with 14 bases between. Germline lookup yields CDR1 MNHEY and CDR2 SVGAGI. This CDR3 has 14 amino acids.

In its sample, this clone was seen once. The rearrangement uses TRBV7-9 and TRBJ2-1; D is undetermined. The germline V gene encodes CDR1 SEHNR and CDR2 FQNEAQ (reference sequence). This CDR3 comprises 16 residues. V lost 5 bases to trimming and J lost 3 bases, with 17 bases between them. CDR3 residues: CASSPRPSDHYNEQFF. CDR3 nucleotides: TGTGCCAGCAGCCCCCGCCCCAGCGATCACTACAATGAGCAGTTCTTC.

The V gene is TRBV27, the J gene TRBJ2-7; no firm D call. Germline V lookup: CDR1 MNHEY, CDR2 SMNVEV (reference sequence). This CDR3 region has 12 residues. V lost 6 bases, J lost 7 bases, and 13 bases lay in between. CDR3 protein: CASSLTGVEQYF. Here the CDR3 DNA reads TGTGCCAGCAGCCTAACCGGTGTGGAGCAGTACTTC.

The V call is TRBV25-1, the J call TRBJ1-3; D is ambiguous. Germline lookup yields CDR1 MGHDK and CDR2 SYGVNS. V lost 7 bases, J lost 2 bases, and 12 bases lay in between. The CDR3 covers 14 residues. The CDR3 sequence: CASILREPGNTIYF. CDR3 DNA sequence: TGTGCCAGCATATTACGGGAACCTGGAAACACCATATATTTT.

V is TRBV14 and J is TRBJ2-1, with D possibly being TRBD2 (6 bases). The ends were cut back, 6 bases at V and 8 bases at J, with 14 bases in the middle. The CDR3 sequence is 13 residues long. Germline-derived CDR1 and CDR2 are SGHDN and FVKESK. In nucleotides, the CDR3 is TGTGCCAGCAGATATAGCGGAGGTGATGAGCAGTTCTTC. Its translation: CASRYSGGDEQFF.

The chain employs TRBV4-1 and TRBJ1-4; 7 nucleotides agree with TRBD1. V dropped 1 base and J dropped 4; count of bases not matched to a gene: 15. The CDR3 covers 19 residues. Germline V lookup: CDR1 MGHRA, CDR2 YSYEKL. This chain's CDR3 is CASSQVPGQREPNNEKLFF. Written as DNA, the CDR3 is TGCGCCAGCAGCCAAGTTCCGGGACAGAGAGAGCCGAATAATGAAAAACTGTTTTTT.

The chain carries TRBV4-2 and TRBJ2-3; TRBD2 aligns across 8 bases. Germline CDR1 is LGHNA and CDR2 is YNFKEQ. Germline trimming cut 4 bases from V and 3 bases from J; bases unmatched to any gene: 3. The CDR3 loop spans 14 amino acids. The CDR3 DNA reads TGTGCCAGCAGCCCGGGACTAGGGACAGATACGCAGTATTTT. It translates to CASSPGLGTDTQYF.

The CDR3 bases are TGTGCCCCGATAAGGGGAATCCAAGAGACCCAGTACTTC. Translation: CAPIRGIQETQYF. This sequence joins TRBV12-5 and TRBJ2-5; possible D gene TRBD1, 5 bases. The CDR3 is made up of 13 amino acids. Germline CDR1 is LGHNT and CDR2 is FRNRAP.

CDR3: CASSGGADEQFF. In nucleotides, the CDR3 is TGTGCCAGTAGCGGGGGGGCGGATGAGCAGTTCTTC. The chain recombines TRBV19 with TRBJ2-1, with 8 bases identical to TRBD2. The CDR3 spans 12 residues. The germline CDR1 and CDR2 sequences are LNHDA and SQIVND (reference sequence). V was pared by 6 bases and J by 8 bases, with 3 bases of the junction left unmatched.

The chain employs TRBV7-8 and TRBJ2-3; no definite D call. V lost 1 base and J 4 bases, leaving 18 bases between the germline ends. The CDR3 covers 17 residues. CDR1 and CDR2 from the germline V gene are SGHVS and FQNEAQ. The DNA for the CDR3 is TGTGCCAGCAGCTTAGAGAGCCTGCCTACCTTGGCAGATACGCAGTATTTT. Its protein is CASSLESLPTLADTQYF.

The gene calls are TRBV28 and TRBJ1-1; weak D call: TRBD1 (5 bases). The germline V gene has CDR1 MDHEN and CDR2 SYDVKM. Trimming shortened V by 1 base and J by 11 bases, and 17 bases separated the two germline ends. The CDR3 is 14 residues long. Here the CDR3 reads CASSLLIGSGLAFF. In DNA, the CDR3 is TGTGCCAGCAGTTTATTGATTGGATCAGGGTTGGCTTTCTTT.